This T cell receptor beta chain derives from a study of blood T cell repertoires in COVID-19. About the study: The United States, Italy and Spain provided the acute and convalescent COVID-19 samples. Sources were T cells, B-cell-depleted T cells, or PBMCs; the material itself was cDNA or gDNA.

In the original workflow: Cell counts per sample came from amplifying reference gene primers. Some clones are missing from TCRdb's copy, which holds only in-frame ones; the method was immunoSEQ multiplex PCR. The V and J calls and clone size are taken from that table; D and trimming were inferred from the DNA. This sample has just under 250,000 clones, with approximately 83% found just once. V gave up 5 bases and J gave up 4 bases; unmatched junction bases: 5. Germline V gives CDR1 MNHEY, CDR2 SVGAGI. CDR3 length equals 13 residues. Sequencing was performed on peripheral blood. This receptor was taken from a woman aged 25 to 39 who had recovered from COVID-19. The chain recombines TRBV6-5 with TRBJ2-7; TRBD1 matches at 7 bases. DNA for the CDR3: TGTGCCAGCAGTCAGAACAGGGGATACGAGCAGTACTTC. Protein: CASSQNRGYEQYF.